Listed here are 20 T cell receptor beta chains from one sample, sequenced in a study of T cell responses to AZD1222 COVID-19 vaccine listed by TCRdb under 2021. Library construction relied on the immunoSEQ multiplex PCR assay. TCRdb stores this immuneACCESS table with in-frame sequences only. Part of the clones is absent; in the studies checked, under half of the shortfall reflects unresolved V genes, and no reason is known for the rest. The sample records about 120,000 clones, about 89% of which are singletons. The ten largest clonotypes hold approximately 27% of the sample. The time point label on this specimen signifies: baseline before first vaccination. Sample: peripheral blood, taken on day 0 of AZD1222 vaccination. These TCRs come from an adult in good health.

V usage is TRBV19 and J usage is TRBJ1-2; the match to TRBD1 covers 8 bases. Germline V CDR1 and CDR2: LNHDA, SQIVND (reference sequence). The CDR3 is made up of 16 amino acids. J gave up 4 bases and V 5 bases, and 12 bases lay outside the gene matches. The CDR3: CASSLDRANPIYGYTF. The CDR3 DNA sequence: TGTGCCAGTAGTTTGGACAGGGCGAACCCAATCTATGGCTACACCTTC.

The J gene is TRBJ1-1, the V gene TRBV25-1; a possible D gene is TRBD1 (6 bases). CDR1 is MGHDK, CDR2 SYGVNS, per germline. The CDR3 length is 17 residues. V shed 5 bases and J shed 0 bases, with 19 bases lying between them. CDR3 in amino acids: CASSRNGGLGMNTEAFF. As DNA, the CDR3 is TGTGCCAGCAGTCGAAACGGGGGGCTAGGGATGAACACTGAAGCTTTCTTT. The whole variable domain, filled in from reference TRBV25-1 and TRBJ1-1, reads EADIYQTPRYLVIGTGKKITLECSQTMGHDKMYWYQQDPGMELHLIHYSYGVNSTEKGDLSSESTVSRIRTEHFPLTLESARPSHTSQYLCASSRNGGLGMNTEAFFGQGTRLTVV.

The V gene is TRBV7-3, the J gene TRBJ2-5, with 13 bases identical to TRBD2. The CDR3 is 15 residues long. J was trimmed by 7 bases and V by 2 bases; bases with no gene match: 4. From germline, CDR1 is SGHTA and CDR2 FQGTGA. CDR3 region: CASSLGTSGEGTQYF. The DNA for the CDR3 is TGTGCCAGCAGCTTAGGGACTAGCGGGGAGGGGACCCAGTACTTC.

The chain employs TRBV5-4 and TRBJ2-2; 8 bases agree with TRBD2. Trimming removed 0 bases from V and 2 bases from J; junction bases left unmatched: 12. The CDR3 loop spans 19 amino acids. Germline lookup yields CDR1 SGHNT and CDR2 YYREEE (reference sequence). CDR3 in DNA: TGTGCCAGCAGCTTGGGACTCATAGCGGGACCCTCTAACACCGGGGAGCTGTTTTTT. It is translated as CASSLGLIAGPSNTGELFF.

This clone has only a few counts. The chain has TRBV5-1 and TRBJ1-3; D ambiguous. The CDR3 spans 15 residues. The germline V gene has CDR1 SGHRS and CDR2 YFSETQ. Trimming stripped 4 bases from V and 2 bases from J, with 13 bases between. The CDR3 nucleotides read TGCGCCAGCAGCCGGTCGGGAGTCGCTGGAAACACCATATATTTT. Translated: CASSRSGVAGNTIYF.

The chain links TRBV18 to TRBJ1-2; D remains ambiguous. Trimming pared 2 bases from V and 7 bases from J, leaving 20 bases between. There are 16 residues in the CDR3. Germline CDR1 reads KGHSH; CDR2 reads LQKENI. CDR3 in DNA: TGTGCCAGCTCACCAGTCGCCAAAGGCCGGGAAAGTGGCTACACCTTC. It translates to CASSPVAKGRESGYTF.

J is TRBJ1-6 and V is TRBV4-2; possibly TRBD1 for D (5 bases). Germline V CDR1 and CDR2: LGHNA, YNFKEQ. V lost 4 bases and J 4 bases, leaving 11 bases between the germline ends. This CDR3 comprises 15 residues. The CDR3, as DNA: TGTGCCAGCAGCCGGATACAGGATTATAATTCACCCCTCCACTTT. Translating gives CASSRIQDYNSPLHF.

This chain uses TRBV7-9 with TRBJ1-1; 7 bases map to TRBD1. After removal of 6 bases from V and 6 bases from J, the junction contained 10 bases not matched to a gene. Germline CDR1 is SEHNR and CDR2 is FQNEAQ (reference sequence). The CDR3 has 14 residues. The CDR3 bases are TGTGCCAGCAGGGGGGACAGCGGGGTGGCTGAAGCTTTCTTT. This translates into CASRGDSGVAEAFF.

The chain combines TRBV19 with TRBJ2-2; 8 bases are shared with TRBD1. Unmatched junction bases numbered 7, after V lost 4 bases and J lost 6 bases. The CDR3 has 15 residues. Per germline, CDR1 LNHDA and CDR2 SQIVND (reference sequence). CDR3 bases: TGTGCCAGTAGTAGCACAGGGGGGCCCGCCGGGGAGCTGTTTTTT. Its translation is CASSSTGGPAGELFF.

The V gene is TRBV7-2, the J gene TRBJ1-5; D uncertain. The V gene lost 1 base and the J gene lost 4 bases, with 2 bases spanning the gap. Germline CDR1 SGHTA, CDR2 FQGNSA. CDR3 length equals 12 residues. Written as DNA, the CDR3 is TGTGCCAGCAGCTTAGAAAATCAGCCCCAGCATTTT. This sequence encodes CASSLENQPQHF.

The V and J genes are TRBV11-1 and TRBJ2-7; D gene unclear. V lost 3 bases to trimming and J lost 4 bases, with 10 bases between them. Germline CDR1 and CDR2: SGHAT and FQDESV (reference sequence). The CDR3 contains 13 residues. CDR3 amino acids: CASSFSSIYEQYF. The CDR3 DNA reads TGTGCCAGCAGCTTTAGTTCGATTTACGAGCAGTACTTC.

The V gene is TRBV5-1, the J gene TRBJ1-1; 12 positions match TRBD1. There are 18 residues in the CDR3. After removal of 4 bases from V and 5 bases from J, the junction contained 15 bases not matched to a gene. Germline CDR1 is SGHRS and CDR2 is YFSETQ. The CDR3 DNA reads TGCGCCAGCAGCAACCCCGGGACAGGGGGCGCGGGAGAAACTGAAGCTTTCTTT. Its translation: CASSNPGTGGAGETEAFF.

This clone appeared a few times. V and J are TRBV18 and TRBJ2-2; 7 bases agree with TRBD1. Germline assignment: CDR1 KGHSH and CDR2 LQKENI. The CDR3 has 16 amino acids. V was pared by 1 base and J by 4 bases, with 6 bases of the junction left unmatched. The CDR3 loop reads CASSPRQGDTTGELFF. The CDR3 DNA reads TGTGCCAGCTCACCACGGCAGGGGGATACCACCGGGGAGCTGTTTTTT.

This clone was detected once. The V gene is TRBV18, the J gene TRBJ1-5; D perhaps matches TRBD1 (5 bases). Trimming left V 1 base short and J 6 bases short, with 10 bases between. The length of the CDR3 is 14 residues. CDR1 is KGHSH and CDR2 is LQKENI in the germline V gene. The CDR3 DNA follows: TGTGCCAGCTCACCACGGGCCGGGACTCAGCCCCAGCATTTT. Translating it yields CASSPRAGTQPQHF.

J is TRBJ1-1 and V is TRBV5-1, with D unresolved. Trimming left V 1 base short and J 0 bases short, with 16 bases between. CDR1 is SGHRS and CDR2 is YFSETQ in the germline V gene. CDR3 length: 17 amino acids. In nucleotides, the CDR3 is TGCGCCAGCAGCTTGACGGGATTGATAGGGCTGAACACTGAAGCTTTCTTT. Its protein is CASSLTGLIGLNTEAFF.

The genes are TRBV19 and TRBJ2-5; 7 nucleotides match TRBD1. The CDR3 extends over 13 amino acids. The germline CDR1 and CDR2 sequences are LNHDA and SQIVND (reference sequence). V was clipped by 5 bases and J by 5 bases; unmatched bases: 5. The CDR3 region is CASSSDRAETQYF. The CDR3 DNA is TGTGCCAGTAGTTCCGACAGGGCCGAGACCCAGTACTTC.

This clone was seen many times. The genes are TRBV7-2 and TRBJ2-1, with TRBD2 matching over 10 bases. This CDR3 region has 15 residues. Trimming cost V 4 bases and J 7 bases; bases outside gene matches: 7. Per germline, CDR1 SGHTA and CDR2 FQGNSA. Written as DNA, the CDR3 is TGTGCCAGCAGCTCGGGCAGCGGGGGGGCTAATGAGCAGTTCTTC. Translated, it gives CASSSGSGGANEQFF.

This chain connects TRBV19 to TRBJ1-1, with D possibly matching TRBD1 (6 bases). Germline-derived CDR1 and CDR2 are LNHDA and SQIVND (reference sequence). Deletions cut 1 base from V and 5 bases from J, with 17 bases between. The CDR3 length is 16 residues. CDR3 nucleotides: TGTGCCAGTAGTATAGCGGGGGGCGTTCTCCCGACTGAAGCTTTCTTT. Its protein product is CASSIAGGVLPTEAFF.

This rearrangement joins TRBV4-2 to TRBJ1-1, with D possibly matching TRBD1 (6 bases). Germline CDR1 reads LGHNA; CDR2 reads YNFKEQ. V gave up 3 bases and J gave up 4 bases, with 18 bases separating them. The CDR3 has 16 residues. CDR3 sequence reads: CASSQSQGGRGTEAFF. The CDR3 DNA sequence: TGTGCCAGCAGCCAGTCACAGGGTGGGAGAGGCACTGAAGCTTTCTTT.

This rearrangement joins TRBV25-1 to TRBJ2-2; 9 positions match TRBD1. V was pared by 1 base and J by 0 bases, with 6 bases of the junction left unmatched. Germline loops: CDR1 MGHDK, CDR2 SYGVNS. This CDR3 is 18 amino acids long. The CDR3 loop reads CASSEWGQGKSNTGELFF. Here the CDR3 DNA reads TGTGCCAGCAGTGAATGGGGACAGGGAAAGTCGAACACCGGGGAGCTGTTTTTT.